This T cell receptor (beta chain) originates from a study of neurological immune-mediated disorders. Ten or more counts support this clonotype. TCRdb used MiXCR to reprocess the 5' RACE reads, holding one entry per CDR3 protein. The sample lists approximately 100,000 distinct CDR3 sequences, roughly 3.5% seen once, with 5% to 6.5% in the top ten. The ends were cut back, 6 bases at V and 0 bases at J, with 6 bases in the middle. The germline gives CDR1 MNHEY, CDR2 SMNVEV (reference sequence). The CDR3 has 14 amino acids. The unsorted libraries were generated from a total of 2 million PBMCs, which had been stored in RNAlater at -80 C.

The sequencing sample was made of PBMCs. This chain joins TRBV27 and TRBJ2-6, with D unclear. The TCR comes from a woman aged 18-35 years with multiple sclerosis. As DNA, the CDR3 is TGTGCCAGCAGCCCCAACTCTGGGGCCAACGTCCTGACTTTC. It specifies CASSPNSGANVLTF.